This T cell receptor beta chain was sequenced in a study of vaccination and CD4 T cells after COVID-19. CDR3 length equals 12 residues. The V and J ends lost 5 bases and 8 bases, in that order; junction bases with no gene match: 3. Germline CDR1 and CDR2: LNHDA and SQIVND (reference sequence). As for treatment: roughly 10-day PBMC culture with coronavirus spike peptide pools or control peptides (ViraFEST assay). Note on this clonotype: The antigen is undetermined.

An Oncomine TCR Beta short-read assay was used to sequence the DNA from cultured CD4+ T cells. MiXCR, run by TCRdb on the PCR reads, gives a single entry per CDR3 protein. The sample lists tens of thousands of distinct CDR3 sequences, 65% to 70% occurring once. Sequencing input: CD4+ T cells from blood, cultured in vitro. This receptor was taken from a human donor who had recovered from COVID-19. The gene calls are TRBV19 and TRBJ1-2, with TRBD1 matching over 9 bases. The CDR3 protein is CASSLGQGGYTF. CDR3 coding DNA: TGTGCCAGTAGTCTTGGACAGGGGGGCTACACCTTC. Based on the CDR3 plus reference TRBV19 and TRBJ1-2, the full variable domain is DGGITQSPKYLFRKEGQNVTLSCEQNLNHDAMYWYRQDPGQGLRLIYYSQIVNDFQKGDIAEGYSVSREKKESFPLTVTSAQKNPTAFYLCASSLGQGGYTFGSGTRLTVV.